This record looks at one T cell receptor (beta chain) sequence and its context. V was cut by 5 bases and J by 7 bases, with 11 bases left in between. The CDR3 length is 13 residues. Per germline, CDR1 SNHLY and CDR2 FYNNEI. This specimen belongs to a study of CD8 T cells in Susac syndrome. Random hexamers were used to reverse transcribe the RNA input (roughly 0.5 to 1 ug). TCRdb ran MiXCR on the immunoSEQ multiplex PCR reads and lists one entry per CDR3 protein. The sample lists 160,000 or so distinct CDR3 sequences; 80% to 95% were seen once. This TCR came from a human donor in good health. The specimen sequenced was CD4+ T cells from PBMCs. J is TRBJ1-4 and V is TRBV2; D remains ambiguous. DNA for the CDR3: TGTGCCAGCAGTAGCTCAGTTCTTGAAAAACTGTTTTTT. As protein: CASSSSVLEKLFF.